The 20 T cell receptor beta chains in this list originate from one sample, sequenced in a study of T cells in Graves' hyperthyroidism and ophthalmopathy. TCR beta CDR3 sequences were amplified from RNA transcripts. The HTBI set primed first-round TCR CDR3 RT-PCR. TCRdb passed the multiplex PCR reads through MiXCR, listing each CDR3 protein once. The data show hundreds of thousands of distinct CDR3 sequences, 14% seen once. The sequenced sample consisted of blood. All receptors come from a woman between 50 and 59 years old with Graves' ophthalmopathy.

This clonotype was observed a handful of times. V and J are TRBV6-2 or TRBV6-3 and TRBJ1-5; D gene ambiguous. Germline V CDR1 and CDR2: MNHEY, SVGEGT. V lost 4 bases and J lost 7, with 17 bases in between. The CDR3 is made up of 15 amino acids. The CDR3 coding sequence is TGTGCCAGCAGTTTCCCTTCAGGAGTAGGGCAGCCCCAGCATTTT. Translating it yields CASSFPSGVGQPQHF.

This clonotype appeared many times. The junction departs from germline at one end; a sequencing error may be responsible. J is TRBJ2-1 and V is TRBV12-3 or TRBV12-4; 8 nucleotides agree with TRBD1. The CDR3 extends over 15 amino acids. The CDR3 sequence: CASSLAGGGYNEQFF. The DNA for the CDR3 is TGTGCCAGCAGCTTAGCAGGGGGCGGGTACAATGAGCAGTTCTTC.

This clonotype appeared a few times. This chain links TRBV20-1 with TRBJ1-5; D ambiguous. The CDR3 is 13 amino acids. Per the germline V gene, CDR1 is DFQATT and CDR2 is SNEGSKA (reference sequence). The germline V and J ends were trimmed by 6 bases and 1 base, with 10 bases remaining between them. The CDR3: CSAVIGSNQPQHF. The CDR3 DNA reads TGCAGTGCAGTGATCGGCAGCAATCAGCCCCAGCATTTT.

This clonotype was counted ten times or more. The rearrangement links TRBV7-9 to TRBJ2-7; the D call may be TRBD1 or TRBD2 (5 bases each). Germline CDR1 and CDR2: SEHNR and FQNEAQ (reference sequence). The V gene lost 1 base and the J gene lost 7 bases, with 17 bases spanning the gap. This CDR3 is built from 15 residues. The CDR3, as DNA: TGTGCCAGCAGCTTAGAGATCGGGGCGCCCAGGGAGCAGTACTTC. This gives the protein CASSLEIGAPREQYF.

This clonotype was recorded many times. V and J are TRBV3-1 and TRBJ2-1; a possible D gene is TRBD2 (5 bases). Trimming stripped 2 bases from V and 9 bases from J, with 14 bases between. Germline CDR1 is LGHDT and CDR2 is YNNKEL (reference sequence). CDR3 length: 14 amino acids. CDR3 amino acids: CASSQRGRGFEQFF. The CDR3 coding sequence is TGTGCCAGCAGCCAAAGAGGGCGAGGTTTTGAGCAGTTCTTC.

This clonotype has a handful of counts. The DNA for the CDR3 is TGCAGCGTTCAAAGGGGGGATAATTCACCCCTCCACTTT. This codes for CSVQRGDNSPLHF. This chain connects TRBV29-1 to TRBJ1-6; possible D gene TRBD1, 6 bases. The CDR3 is 13 amino acids. The germline gives CDR1 SQVTM, CDR2 ANQGSEA. V was trimmed by 5 bases and J by 5 bases, leaving 10 bases between them.

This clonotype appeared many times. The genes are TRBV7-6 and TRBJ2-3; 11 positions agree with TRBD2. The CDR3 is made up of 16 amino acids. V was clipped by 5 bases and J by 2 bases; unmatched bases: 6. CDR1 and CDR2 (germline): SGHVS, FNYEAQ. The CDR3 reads CASSPIAGGPTDTQYF. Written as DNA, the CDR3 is TGTGCCAGCAGCCCTATAGCGGGAGGGCCCACAGATACGCAGTATTTT.

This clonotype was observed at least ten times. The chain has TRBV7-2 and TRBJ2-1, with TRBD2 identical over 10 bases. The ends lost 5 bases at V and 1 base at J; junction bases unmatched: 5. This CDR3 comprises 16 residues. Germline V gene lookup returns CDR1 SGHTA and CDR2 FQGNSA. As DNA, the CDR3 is TGTGCCAGCAGCCCGCGACTAGCGGGTTCCTACAATGAGCAGTTCTTC. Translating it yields CASSPRLAGSYNEQFF. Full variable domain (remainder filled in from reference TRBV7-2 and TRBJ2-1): GAGVSQSPSNKVTEKGKDVELRCDPISGHTALYWYRQSLGQGLEFLIYFQGNSAPDKSGLPSDRFSAERTGGSVSTLTIQRTQQEDSAVYLCASSPRLAGSYNEQFFGPGTRLTVL.

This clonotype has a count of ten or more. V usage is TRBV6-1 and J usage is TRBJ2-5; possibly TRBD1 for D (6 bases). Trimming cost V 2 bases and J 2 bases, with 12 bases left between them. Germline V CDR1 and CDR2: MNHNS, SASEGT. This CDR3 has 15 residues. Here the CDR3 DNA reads TGTGCCAGCAGTGAAATAGGGACAAGGCAAGAGACCCAGTACTTC. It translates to CASSEIGTRQETQYF.

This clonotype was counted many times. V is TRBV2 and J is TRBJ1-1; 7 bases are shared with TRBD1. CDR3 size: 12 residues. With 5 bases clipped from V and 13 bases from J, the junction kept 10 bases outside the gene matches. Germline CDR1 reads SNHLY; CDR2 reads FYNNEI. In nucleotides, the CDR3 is TGTGCCAGCAGTCGGGACAGTCCTTCAGGTTTCTTT. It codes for CASSRDSPSGFF.

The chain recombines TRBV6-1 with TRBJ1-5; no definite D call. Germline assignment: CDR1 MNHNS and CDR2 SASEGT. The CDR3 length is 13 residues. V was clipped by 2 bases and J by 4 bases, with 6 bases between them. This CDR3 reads CASSESLNQPQHF. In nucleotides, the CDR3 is TGTGCCAGCAGTGAATCCTTGAATCAGCCCCAGCATTTT.

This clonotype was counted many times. CDR3 coding DNA: TGTGCCAGCAGTTTCGAGCTAGCGGGAGGGCTCGAGACCCAGTACTTC. It encodes CASSFELAGGLETQYF. The V and J genes are TRBV28 and TRBJ2-5; TRBD2 matches 12 bases. Germline lookup yields CDR1 MDHEN and CDR2 SYDVKM. The CDR3 is made up of 16 amino acids. V lost 3 bases and J lost 5; bases outside the gene matches: 7.

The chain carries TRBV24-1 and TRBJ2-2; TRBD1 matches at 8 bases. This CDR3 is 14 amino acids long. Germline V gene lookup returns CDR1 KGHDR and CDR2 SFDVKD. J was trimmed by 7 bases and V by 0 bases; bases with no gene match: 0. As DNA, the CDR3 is TGTGCCACCAGTGATTTGACAGGGGGCGGGGAGCTGTTTTTT. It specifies CATSDLTGGGELFF.

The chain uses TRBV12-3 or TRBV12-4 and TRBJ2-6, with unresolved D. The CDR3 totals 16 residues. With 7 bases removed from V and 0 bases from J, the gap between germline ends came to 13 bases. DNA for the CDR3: TGTGCCAGCATTTATGACTCCTTCTCTGGGGCCAACGTCCTGACTTTC. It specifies CASIYDSFSGANVLTF.

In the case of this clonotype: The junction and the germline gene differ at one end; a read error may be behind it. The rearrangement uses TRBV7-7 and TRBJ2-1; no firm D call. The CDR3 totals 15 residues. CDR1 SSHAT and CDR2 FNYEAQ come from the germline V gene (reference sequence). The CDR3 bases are TGTGCTAGCAGCTTTAACCAGCACACCTACAATGAGCAGTTCTTC. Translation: CASSFNQHTYNEQFF. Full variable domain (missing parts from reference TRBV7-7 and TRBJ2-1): GAGVSQSPRYKVTKRGQDVTLRCDPISSHATLYWYQQALGQGPEFLTYFNYEAQPDKSGLPSDRFSAERPEGSISTLTIQRTEQRDSAMYRCASSFNQHTYNEQFFGPGTRLTVL.

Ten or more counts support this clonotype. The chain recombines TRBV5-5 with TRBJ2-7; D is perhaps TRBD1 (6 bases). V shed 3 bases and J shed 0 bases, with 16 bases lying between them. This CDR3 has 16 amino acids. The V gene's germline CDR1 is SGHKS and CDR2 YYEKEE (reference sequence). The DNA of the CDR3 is TGTGCCAGCAGCTGGACCGGGACACCAAGCTCCTACGAGCAGTACTTC. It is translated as CASSWTGTPSSYEQYF.

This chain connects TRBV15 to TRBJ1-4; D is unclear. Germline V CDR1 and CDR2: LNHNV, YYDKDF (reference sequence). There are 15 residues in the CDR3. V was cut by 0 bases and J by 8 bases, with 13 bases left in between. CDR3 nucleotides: TGTGCCACCAGCAGAGATGTACAGTCTTTAGAAAAACTGTTTTTT. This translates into CATSRDVQSLEKLFF.

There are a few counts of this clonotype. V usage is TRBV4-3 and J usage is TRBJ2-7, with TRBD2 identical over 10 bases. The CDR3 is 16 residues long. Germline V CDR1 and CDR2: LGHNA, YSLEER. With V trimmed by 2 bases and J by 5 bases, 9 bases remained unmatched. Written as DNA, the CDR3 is TGCGCCAGCAGCCAAAGCCATGTCCTAGCGGGAGACGAGCAGTACTTC. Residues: CASSQSHVLAGDEQYF.

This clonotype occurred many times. CDR3 sequence reads: CASSVGDRVGMYEQYF. The CDR3 DNA reads TGTGCCAGCAGCGTAGGGGACAGGGTTGGTATGTACGAGCAGTACTTC. This chain joins TRBV9 and TRBJ2-7; 9 nucleotides match TRBD1. Germline loops: CDR1 SGDLS, CDR2 YYNGEE. The CDR3 consists of 16 residues. Germline trimming cut 0 bases from V and 4 bases from J; bases unmatched to any gene: 8. Full variable domain (remainder filled in from reference TRBV9 and TRBJ2-7): DSGVTQTPKHLITATGQRVTLRCSPRSGDLSVYWYQQSLDQGLQFLIQYYNGEERAKGNILERFSAQQFPDLHSELNLSSLELGDSALYFCASSVGDRVGMYEQYFGPGTRLTVT.

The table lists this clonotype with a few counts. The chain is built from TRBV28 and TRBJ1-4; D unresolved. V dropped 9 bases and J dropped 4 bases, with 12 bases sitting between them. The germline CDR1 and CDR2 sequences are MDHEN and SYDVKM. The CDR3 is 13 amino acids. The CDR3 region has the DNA TGTGCCAGTAGTAGACGGGGTAATGAAAAACTGTTTTTT. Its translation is CASSRRGNEKLFF. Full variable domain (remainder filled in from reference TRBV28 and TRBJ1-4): DVKVTQSSRYLVKRTGEKVFLECVQDMDHENMFWYRQDPGLGLRLIYFSYDVKMKEKGDIPEGYSVSREKKERFSLILESASTNQTSMYLCASSRRGNEKLFFGSGTQLSVL.